The 28 T cell receptor beta chains listed next were all sequenced from one sample in a study of response to subunit inactivated influenza vaccine. TCRdb processed the RT-PCR reads anew with MiXCR; each CDR3 protein has one entry. Here the sample spans 500,000 to 550,000 distinct CDR3 sequences, 7.6% being singletons. The sample consisted of PBMCs from blood, taken around 25 months after vaccination. These receptors were collected from a man in his fifties or sixties who received an inactivated influenza vaccine.

In its sample, this clonotype was seen many times. The chain couples TRBV5-1 to TRBJ2-7, with 7 bases that match TRBD2. The CDR3 covers 15 residues. Germline values: CDR1 SGHRS, CDR2 YFSETQ. The V segment lost 0 bases and the J segment 1 base; nucleotides outside the gene matches: 4. The DNA of the CDR3 is TGCGCCAGCAGCTTGGCTGGGGGGGAGTCCTACGAGCAGTACTTC. Protein sequence: CASSLAGGESYEQYF. Filled out from reference TRBV5-1 and TRBJ2-7, the complete variable domain reads KAGVTQTPRYLIKTRGQQVTLSCSPISGHRSVSWYQQTPGQGLQFLFEYFSETQRNKGNFPGRFSGRQFSNSRSEMNVSTLELGDSALYLCASSLAGGESYEQYFGPGTRLTVT.

This clonotype was observed at least ten times. The chain recombines TRBV20-1 with TRBJ1-6; TRBD1 might be the D (6 bases). CDR1 and CDR2 (germline): DFQATT, SNEGSKA (reference sequence). V dropped 0 bases and J dropped 5 bases, with 14 bases sitting between them. The CDR3 totals 16 residues. CDR3 region: CSARDYGTLDNSPLHF. The CDR3 DNA is TGCAGTGCTAGAGACTACGGGACATTAGATAATTCACCCCTCCACTTT.

The chain has TRBV5-1 and TRBJ1-4, with D perhaps TRBD1 (5 bases). Germline V gene lookup returns CDR1 SGHRS and CDR2 YFSETQ. CDR3 length equals 15 residues. Trimming pared 4 bases from V and 5 bases from J, leaving 15 bases between. As DNA, the CDR3 is TGCGCCAGCAGCCCAACCGGGACGGTGAATGAAAAACTGTTTTTT. It is translated as CASSPTGTVNEKLFF.

The chain is built from TRBV7-2 and TRBJ1-5; TRBD1 agrees at 8 bases. Trimming removed 2 bases from V and 7 bases from J; junction bases left unmatched: 7. Germline CDR1 reads SGHTA; CDR2 reads FQGNSA. This CDR3 is built from 15 residues. In DNA form, the CDR3 reads TGTGCCAGCAGCTTATTTGACAGGGGAGAGCAGCCCCAGCATTTT. This encodes CASSLFDRGEQPQHF. The complete variable domain, with remaining parts taken from reference TRBV7-2 and TRBJ1-5, reads GAGVSQSPSNKVTEKGKDVELRCDPISGHTALYWYRQSLGQGLEFLIYFQGNSAPDKSGLPSDRFSAERTGGSVSTLTIQRTQQEDSAVYLCASSLFDRGEQPQHFGDGTRLSIL.

This clonotype has just a few counts. The V call is TRBV18, the J call TRBJ2-1; 14 bases are a match to TRBD2. Germline V gives CDR1 KGHSH, CDR2 LQKENI. With V trimmed by 3 bases and J by 8 bases, 6 bases remained unmatched. This CDR3 contains 16 residues. CDR3 coding DNA: TGTGCCAGCTCACCCCCGGGACTAGCGGGAGACGATGAGCAGTTCTTC. Its translation is CASSPPGLAGDDEQFF. Full variable domain (remainder filled in from reference TRBV18 and TRBJ2-1): NAGVMQNPRHLVRRRGQEARLRCSPMKGHSHVYWYRQLPEEGLKFMVYLQKENIIDESGMPKERFSAEFPKEGPSILRIQQVVRGDSAAYFCASSPPGLAGDDEQFFGPGTRLTVL.

This clonotype was counted many times. This chain joins TRBV3-1 and TRBJ2-1; 10 bases are shared with TRBD2. The junction had 5 bases not matched to a gene; V was cut back by 0 bases and J by 6 bases. This CDR3 has 16 amino acids. CDR1 and CDR2 from the germline V gene are LGHDT and YNNKEL (reference sequence). The CDR3 nucleotides read TGTGCCAGCAGCCAAGAGGCGGGACTAGCGATCAATGAGCAGTTCTTC. It translates to CASSQEAGLAINEQFF.

The V gene is TRBV6-2 or TRBV6-3, the J gene TRBJ2-1; possible D gene TRBD2, 6 bases. Germline V lookup: CDR1 MNHEY, CDR2 SVGEGT. This CDR3 is built from 16 residues. Trimming removed 0 bases at V and 9 bases at J, with 18 bases between. The CDR3 spells CASSYSLTSVLGEQFF. CDR3 in DNA: TGTGCCAGCAGTTACTCCCTGACTAGTGTGTTAGGTGAGCAGTTCTTC.

This clonotype was recorded many times. The V call is TRBV7-2, the J call TRBJ1-4; D unresolved. This CDR3 comprises 15 residues. Germline CDR1 SGHTA, CDR2 FQGNSA. Trimming shortened V by 3 bases and J by 3 bases, and 11 bases separated the two germline ends. The CDR3 nucleotides are TGTGCCAGCAGCTTTCAGTCCGGAGCTAATGAAAAACTGTTTTTT. It specifies CASSFQSGANEKLFF. Supplemented by reference TRBV7-2 and TRBJ1-4, the full variable domain reads GAGVSQSPSNKVTEKGKDVELRCDPISGHTALYWYRQSLGQGLEFLIYFQGNSAPDKSGLPSDRFSAERTGGSVSTLTIQRTQQEDSAVYLCASSFQSGANEKLFFGSGTQLSVL.

This clonotype was recorded a few times. CDR3 DNA sequence: TGTGCCAGCAGTTACCGGACAGCAGATACGCAGTATTTT. Translating it yields CASSYRTADTQYF. The chain uses TRBV6-5 and TRBJ2-3, with a possible D match to TRBD1 (6 bases). Germline CDR1 MNHEY, CDR2 SVGAGI. V was trimmed by 2 bases and J by 4 bases, leaving 7 bases between them. CDR3 size: 13 residues.

V gene TRBV20-1 combines with J gene TRBJ2-5; 11 positions agree with TRBD2. V dropped 6 bases and J dropped 4; count of bases not matched to a gene: 10. Germline V gene data show CDR1 as DFQATT and CDR2 as SNEGSKA (reference sequence). This CDR3 is 15 amino acids long. CDR3 sequence: CSAKLAGEGRETQYF. The DNA of the CDR3 is TGCAGTGCGAAACTAGCGGGGGAAGGACGAGAGACCCAGTACTTC.

Only a few counts were recorded for this clonotype. The chain is built from TRBV18 and TRBJ2-3; 10 bases match TRBD2. The germline V gene has CDR1 KGHSH and CDR2 LQKENI. The CDR3 consists of 15 residues. V lost 3 bases to trimming and J lost 6 bases; unmatched junction nucleotides: 6. This CDR3 is CASSPVAGGSDTQYF. CDR3 DNA: TGTGCCAGCTCACCGGTAGCGGGGGGATCGGATACGCAGTATTTT.

There are many counts of this clonotype. The chain recombines TRBV20-1 with TRBJ2-3; TRBD1 matches at 9 bases. Germline-derived CDR1 and CDR2 are DFQATT and SNEGSKA (reference sequence). V was clipped by 4 bases and J by 2 bases; unmatched bases: 10. The CDR3 has 16 residues. The CDR3 bases are TGCAGTGCTACCGACCTGACAGGGGGTTCCACAGATACGCAGTATTTT. Translated, it gives CSATDLTGGSTDTQYF.

This clonotype showed up many times. The V and J genes are TRBV7-8 and TRBJ1-5; possibly TRBD1 for D (6 bases). Germline CDR1 SGHVS, CDR2 FQNEAQ. There are 14 residues in the CDR3. Trimming left V 2 bases short and J 11 bases short, with 16 bases between. The CDR3 DNA reads as TGTGCCAGCAGCTTACTCACAGGGAGTATGACCCAGCATTTT. Translating it yields CASSLLTGSMTQHF.

This clonotype was observed a few times. The DNA of the CDR3 is TGCAGTGCTAGAGATTGGACTAGCGGGAGGGCTCCTACGCAGTATTTT. This gives the protein CSARDWTSGRAPTQYF. The rearrangement uses TRBV20-1 and TRBJ2-3; TRBD2 matches at 15 bases. The junction had 6 bases not matched to a gene; V was cut back by 0 bases and J by 8 bases. CDR1 is DFQATT and CDR2 is SNEGSKA in the germline V gene (reference sequence). This CDR3 spans 16 amino acids.

This sequence joins TRBV18 and TRBJ2-3; 9 bases line up with TRBD2. Germline assignment: CDR1 KGHSH and CDR2 LQKENI. CDR3 length: 19 amino acids. J lost 2 bases, V lost 3 bases, and 15 bases had no gene match. The CDR3: CASSPQRTSLAGNTDTQYF. The CDR3, as DNA: TGTGCCAGCTCACCCCAACGCACCTCTCTAGCGGGGAACACAGATACGCAGTATTTT.

This clonotype was observed a handful of times. The chain joins TRBV3-1 to TRBJ1-2, with 8 bases aligning to TRBD1. Trimming took 5 bases from V and 7 from J; bases not matched to a gene: 6. Germline V CDR1 and CDR2: LGHDT, YNNKEL (reference sequence). The CDR3 loop spans 13 amino acids. The CDR3 region has the DNA TGTGCCAGCAGCATACGACAGGGGCCTGGCTACACCTTC. Its translation is CASSIRQGPGYTF.

This clonotype showed up just a few times. The J gene is TRBJ2-7, the V gene TRBV20-1; D is ambiguous. Trimming removed 0 bases from V and 2 bases from J, with 14 bases in between. Germline V gene lookup returns CDR1 DFQATT and CDR2 SNEGSKA (reference sequence). The CDR3 spans 15 residues. This chain's CDR3 is CSARDPRHQAYEQYF. The CDR3 DNA follows: TGCAGTGCTAGAGATCCAAGGCACCAGGCCTACGAGCAGTACTTC.

With regard to this clonotype: One end of the junction fails to match germline, which may point to a read error. The genes are TRBV11-2 and TRBJ2-1; TRBD1 matches 9 bases. Germline values: CDR1 SGHAT, CDR2 FQNNGV. This CDR3 spans 15 amino acids. The CDR3 DNA is TGTGCCAGCAGCTCGGGGACAGGGCAGTTCAATGAGCAGTCCTTC. Its translation: CASSSGTGQFNEQSF.

This clonotype was recorded many times. The junction and the germline gene differ at one end; a read error may be behind it. The chain has TRBV6-5 and TRBJ2-7, with D perhaps given as TRBD1 or TRBD2 (5 bases each). The germline CDR1 and CDR2 sequences are MNHEY and SVGAGI. This CDR3 is 14 amino acids long. The CDR3 protein is CASSSGTTHYRSLF. The CDR3 DNA reads TGTGCCAGCAGTTCGGGGACCACCCATTACAGGTCCCTGTTC.

This clonotype came up many times. The chain is built from TRBV12-3 or TRBV12-4 and TRBJ1-5; TRBD1 might be the D (5 bases). CDR3 length equals 14 residues. V gave up 6 bases and J gave up 7 bases, with 16 bases separating them. Here the CDR3 DNA reads TGTGCCAGCAGCCCTCAGGGTCTTGAGCAGCCCCAGCATTTT. Its translation: CASSPQGLEQPQHF.

A few counts support this clonotype. This may be a read error, as it is one base from a much larger clone. J is TRBJ1-3 and V is TRBV13, with D possibly matching TRBD1 (5 bases). Germline V gene lookup returns CDR1 PRHDT and CDR2 FYEKMQ (reference sequence). This CDR3 spans 14 amino acids. The CDR3 DNA sequence: TGTGCCAGCCTCGATGGGGACTCTGGAGACACCATATATTTT. This gives the protein CASLDGDSGDTIYF.

This clonotype was observed a few times. CDR3 protein: CASSRPGPDPDTEAFF. For the CDR3, the DNA is TGTGCCAGCAGCCGCCCAGGGCCCGACCCGGACACTGAAGCTTTCTTT. The rearrangement joins TRBV7-9 to TRBJ1-1, with a tentative D call TRBD1 (5 bases). Germline V gene sequence: CDR1 SEHNR, CDR2 FQNEAQ (reference sequence). This CDR3 spans 16 amino acids. V was pared by 5 bases and J by 3 bases, with 19 bases between.

Notes on this clonotype: This sequence may be a read error, since a much larger clone differs from it by one base. This chain uses TRBV5-1 with TRBJ1-4, with D tentatively TRBD1 (5 bases). Per the germline V gene, CDR1 is SGHRS and CDR2 is YFSETQ. The CDR3 is made up of 15 amino acids. CDR3 sequence: CSSGPGSSTNEKLFF. The CDR3 DNA sequence: TGCTCCAGCGGACCAGGGAGTTCAACTAATGAAAAACTGTTTTTT.

This chain uses TRBV4-2 with TRBJ2-3; 11 bases are shared with TRBD2. V gave up 0 bases and J gave up 2 bases; unmatched junction bases: 4. Germline loops: CDR1 LGHNA, CDR2 YNFKEQ. There are 17 residues in the CDR3. CDR3 sequence: CASSQELAGGLTDTQYF. The CDR3 nucleotides read TGTGCCAGCAGCCAAGAGCTAGCGGGGGGTCTCACAGATACGCAGTATTTT.

The sample holds many counts of this clonotype. The rearrangement joins TRBV20-1 to TRBJ1-2, with D uncertain. Germline values: CDR1 DFQATT, CDR2 SNEGSKA (reference sequence). The V and J ends lost 6 bases and 4 bases respectively, with 15 bases between them. This CDR3 spans 13 amino acids. In nucleotides, the CDR3 is TGCAGTGCGGAGGGAAATGGGTTCTATGGCTACACCTTC. It encodes CSAEGNGFYGYTF.

The sample holds many counts of this clonotype. The gene calls are TRBV6-2 or TRBV6-3 and TRBJ2-2; either TRBD1 or TRBD2 may supply D (5 bases each). Germline V gene sequence: CDR1 MNHEY, CDR2 SVGEGT. Trimming pared 4 bases from V and 5 bases from J, leaving 14 bases between. The CDR3 is made up of 15 amino acids. The CDR3 spells CASSLQERGTGELFF. Here the CDR3 DNA reads TGTGCCAGCAGTTTACAAGAGAGGGGTACCGGGGAGCTGTTTTTT.

In this sample, this clonotype turned up many times. This chain uses TRBV25-1 with TRBJ2-5; D not resolved. Germline V CDR1 and CDR2: MGHDK, SYGVNS. V shed 6 bases and J shed 4 bases, with 3 bases lying between them. The CDR3 is 10 amino acids. CDR3 bases: TGTGCCAGCAGGGCAGAGACCCAGTACTTC. The encoded protein is CASRAETQYF.

This clonotype was recorded at least ten times. V and J are TRBV12-3 or TRBV12-4 and TRBJ2-2, with D possibly called TRBD1 or TRBD2 (6 bases each). The CDR3 runs to 13 residues. V gave up 11 bases and J gave up 7 bases, with 17 bases separating them. CDR3 DNA: TGTGCCTCCAGGGCAGGGGAGGTCGGGGAGCTGTTTTTT. It specifies CASRAGEVGELFF.